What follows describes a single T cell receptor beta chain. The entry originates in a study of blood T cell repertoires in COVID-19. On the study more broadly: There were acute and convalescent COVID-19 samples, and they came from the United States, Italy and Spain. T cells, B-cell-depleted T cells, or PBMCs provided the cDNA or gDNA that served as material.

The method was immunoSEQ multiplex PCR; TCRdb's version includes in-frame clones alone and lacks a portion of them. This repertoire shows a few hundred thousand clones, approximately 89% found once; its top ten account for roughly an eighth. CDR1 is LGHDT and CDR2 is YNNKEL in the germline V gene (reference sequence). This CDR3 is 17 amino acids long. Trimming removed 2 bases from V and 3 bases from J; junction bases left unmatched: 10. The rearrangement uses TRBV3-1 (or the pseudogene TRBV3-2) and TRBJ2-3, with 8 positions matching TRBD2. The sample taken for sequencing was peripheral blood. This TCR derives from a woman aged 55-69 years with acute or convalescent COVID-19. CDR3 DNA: TGTGCCAGCAGCCAACCGAGACTAGCGTTTGGGACAGATACGCAGTATTTT. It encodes CASSQPRLAFGTDTQYF.